This entry lists 20 T cell receptor beta chains sequenced from one sample in a study of blood T cell repertoires in COVID-19 (TCRdb year 2020). Libraries were made using the immunoSEQ multiplex PCR assay. The table was pulled from immuneACCESS by TCRdb, which kept in-frame rearrangements only. Such tables lose some clones; where checked, under half of the loss comes from unresolved V genes, and the rest has no known cause. The sample yields some 250,000 clones; around nine tenths were counted once. In total, the top ten clones hold around 0.98% of the sample. What was sequenced was peripheral blood. The receptors were gathered from a woman aged 40 to 55 who had recovered from COVID-19.

This chain links TRBV7-9 with TRBJ2-1; 12 nucleotides line up with TRBD2. Germline CDR1 reads SEHNR; CDR2 reads FQNEAQ (reference sequence). J was trimmed by 12 bases and V by 5 bases; bases with no gene match: 17. CDR3 size: 17 residues. The CDR3 sequence: CASSPRRLAGDWGVQFF. CDR3 DNA sequence: TGTGCCAGCAGCCCCCGAAGACTAGCGGGAGACTGGGGTGTGCAGTTCTTC.

The CDR3 DNA follows: TGTGCCAGCAGCCCGGGGGGGCGTGGGGATGATACGCAGTATTTT. Translating it yields CASSPGGRGDDTQYF. The genes are TRBV7-2 and TRBJ2-3; 8 bases align to TRBD2. This CDR3 is built from 15 residues. Looked up from germline, CDR1 is SGHTA and CDR2 is FQGNSA. The V and J ends lost 5 bases and 6 bases, in that order; junction bases with no gene match: 10. The full variable domain, rest sourced from reference TRBV7-2 and TRBJ2-3, is GAGVSQSPSNKVTEKGKDVELRCDPISGHTALYWYRQSLGQGLEFLIYFQGNSAPDKSGLPSDRFSAERTGGSVSTLTIQRTQQEDSAVYLCASSPGGRGDDTQYFGPGTRLTVL.

This chain connects TRBV9 to TRBJ2-5; maybe TRBD2 (5 bases). CDR1 is SGDLS, CDR2 YYNGEE, per germline. Trimming cost V 0 bases and J 5 bases, with 14 bases left between them. CDR3 length: 15 amino acids. The CDR3 reads CASSVGASKWETQYF. In DNA form, the CDR3 reads TGTGCCAGCAGCGTAGGGGCTAGCAAGTGGGAGACCCAGTACTTC.

V is TRBV5-4 and J is TRBJ2-7, with TRBD2 identical over 7 bases. The CDR3 length is 14 residues. CDR1 is SGHNT, CDR2 YYREEE, per germline (reference sequence). V shed 1 base and J 9 bases; nucleotides not matched to a gene: 10. CDR3 protein: CASSLRLADGGQYF. CDR3 in DNA: TGTGCCAGCAGCTTGCGGCTAGCGGACGGCGGGCAGTACTTC.

CDR3 sequence reads: CASTRGPEAFF. CDR3 bases: TGCGCCAGCACCAGGGGTCCTGAAGCTTTCTTT. The chain uses TRBV4-1 and TRBJ1-1; tentatively, D is TRBD1 (6 bases). The V end lost 7 bases, the J end lost 6 bases, and 9 bases lay between the germline ends. This CDR3 has 11 residues. Germline values: CDR1 MGHRA, CDR2 YSYEKL.

CDR3 amino acids: CASSRDLAAGANVLTF. The CDR3 DNA reads TGTGCCAGCAGCCGGGACTTGGCAGCTGGGGCCAACGTCCTGACTTTC. The chain couples TRBV5-4 to TRBJ2-6, with D perhaps matching TRBD2 (6 bases). The germline gives CDR1 SGHNT, CDR2 YYREEE (reference sequence). The CDR3 contains 16 residues. Trimming pared 4 bases from V and 2 bases from J, leaving 13 bases between.

V usage is TRBV7-2 and J usage is TRBJ1-4; 7 bases are a match to TRBD1. Germline CDR1 is SGHTA and CDR2 is FQGNSA. J gave up 8 bases and V 1 base, and 10 bases lay outside the gene matches. The CDR3 sequence is 16 residues long. CDR3: CASSLEGRAGGEKLFF. The CDR3 DNA reads TGTGCCAGCAGCTTAGAGGGAAGGGCAGGGGGGGAAAAACTGTTTTTT. The whole variable domain, remainder taken from reference TRBV7-2 and TRBJ1-4, is GAGVSQSPSNKVTEKGKDVELRCDPISGHTALYWYRQSLGQGLEFLIYFQGNSAPDKSGLPSDRFSAERTGGSVSTLTIQRTQQEDSAVYLCASSLEGRAGGEKLFFGSGTQLSVL.

This clone was seen once. This chain joins TRBV2 and TRBJ2-3, with 8 positions matching TRBD2. The CDR3 loop spans 14 amino acids. V was clipped by 7 bases and J by 5 bases; unmatched bases: 8. CDR1 and CDR2 from the germline V gene are SNHLY and FYNNEI. Written as DNA, the CDR3 is TGTGCCAGCACGGGGGGGGAACTGGGAGATACGCAGTATTTT. It encodes CASTGGELGDTQYF.

The genes are TRBV5-1 and TRBJ2-7, with TRBD2 matching over 7 bases. The CDR3 is 15 residues long. Germline-derived CDR1 and CDR2 are SGHRS and YFSETQ. Unmatched junction bases numbered 6, after V lost 0 bases and J lost 3 bases. Here the CDR3 DNA reads TGCGCCAGCAGCTTGGTGGCTAGCGGTGACTACGAGCAGTACTTC. Amino acid sequence: CASSLVASGDYEQYF.

The CDR3 DNA sequence: TGTGCCAGCAGCTCGGGACTAGGGACAGATACGCAGTATTTT. This gives the protein CASSSGLGTDTQYF. The chain recombines TRBV6-5 with TRBJ2-3; 8 bases line up with TRBD2. CDR3 length: 14 amino acids. Germline CDR1 MNHEY, CDR2 SVGAGI. J was trimmed by 3 bases and V by 6 bases; bases with no gene match: 5.

The V gene is TRBV5-6, the J gene TRBJ2-2; unclear D gene. In germline, CDR1 is SGHDT, CDR2 YYEEEE. The CDR3 runs to 14 residues. V lost 1 base and J lost 6, with 10 bases in between. The CDR3 is CASSLFGEAGELFF. In DNA, the CDR3 is TGTGCCAGCAGCTTGTTCGGCGAGGCCGGGGAGCTGTTTTTT.

The V gene is TRBV20-1, the J gene TRBJ2-5; the match to TRBD2 covers 9 bases. The ends lost 3 bases at V and 1 base at J; junction bases unmatched: 9. Per the germline V gene, CDR1 is DFQATT and CDR2 is SNEGSKA (reference sequence). The CDR3 contains 16 residues. The CDR3 nucleotides are TGCAGTGCTAGTCTGTCCGGTAGCGGGAGCCAAGAGACCCAGTACTTC. Translating it yields CSASLSGSGSQETQYF.

The rearrangement uses TRBV24-1 and TRBJ1-2; no clear D. Trimming left V 2 bases short and J 0 bases short, with 12 bases between. This CDR3 contains 16 residues. Germline V gene data show CDR1 as KGHDR and CDR2 as SFDVKD. CDR3: CATSDSNRGANYGYTF. DNA for the CDR3: TGTGCCACCAGTGATTCGAACCGGGGAGCTAACTATGGCTACACCTTC.

This rearrangement joins TRBV10-3 to TRBJ1-2; D may be TRBD1 (5 bases). Germline assignment: CDR1 ENHRY and CDR2 SYGVKD. The CDR3 length is 13 residues. V lost 7 bases and J 0 bases, leaving 9 bases between the germline ends. The CDR3 DNA reads as TGTGCCATCATGGGGCCCACTAACTATGGCTACACCTTC. Its protein is CAIMGPTNYGYTF.

The rearrangement uses TRBV7-9 and TRBJ1-2; 7 bases fit TRBD1. Per germline, CDR1 SEHNR and CDR2 FQNEAQ (reference sequence). The trim removed 7 bases at V and 7 bases at J, leaving 12 bases unmatched. The CDR3 totals 14 residues. Here the CDR3 reads CASTLPDRASGYTF. Here the CDR3 DNA reads TGTGCCAGCACGCTTCCTGACAGGGCCAGTGGCTACACCTTC.

The rearrangement joins TRBV6-2 or TRBV6-3 to TRBJ1-2; no clear D gene. The germline V gene has CDR1 MNHEY and CDR2 SVGEGT. The CDR3 runs 16 residues. V was trimmed by 0 bases and J by 2 bases, leaving 13 bases between them. CDR3 loop: CASSYSKKGGNYGYTF. CDR3 sequence (DNA): TGTGCCAGCAGTTACTCGAAAAAAGGCGGAAACTATGGCTACACCTTC.

This chain uses TRBV15 with TRBJ1-5; D might be TRBD1 (6 bases). The V gene lost 5 bases and the J gene lost 6 bases, with 14 bases spanning the gap. The CDR3 has 14 residues. Germline CDR1 is LNHNV and CDR2 is YYDKDF (reference sequence). The CDR3 region is CATSAVGGVQPQHF. CDR3 nucleotide sequence: TGTGCCACCAGCGCCGTAGGGGGAGTTCAGCCCCAGCATTTT. Filled out from reference TRBV15 and TRBJ1-5, the complete variable domain reads DAMVIQNPRYQVTQFGKPVTLSCSQTLNHNVMYWYQQKSSQAPKLLFHYYDKDFNNEADTPDNFQSRRPNTSFCFLDIRSPGLGDTAMYLCATSAVGGVQPQHFGDGTRLSIL.

This clone was seen only once. V usage is TRBV7-9 and J usage is TRBJ2-1; 11 bases map to TRBD2. V lost 5 bases to trimming and J lost 0 bases; unmatched junction nucleotides: 12. The CDR3 consists of 19 residues. CDR1 SEHNR and CDR2 FQNEAQ come from the germline V gene (reference sequence). The CDR3 DNA sequence: TGTGCCAGCAGCCCCCGGACTAGCGGGCCTCCAAGCTCCTACAATGAGCAGTTCTTC. It yields the protein CASSPRTSGPPSSYNEQFF.

The chain joins TRBV7-6 to TRBJ2-7; 13 bases are a match to TRBD2. Germline trimming cut 4 bases from V and 6 bases from J; bases unmatched to any gene: 9. Germline values: CDR1 SGHVS, CDR2 FNYEAQ. The CDR3 consists of 16 residues. The CDR3 nucleotides read TGTGCCAGCAGCTCCGGGACTAGCGGGATGCCGGGCGAGCAGTACTTC. Protein sequence: CASSSGTSGMPGEQYF.

The V call is TRBV7-8, the J call TRBJ1-1, with 7 positions matching TRBD1. The V and J ends lost 5 bases and 4 bases, in that order; junction bases with no gene match: 4. Germline V lookup: CDR1 SGHVS, CDR2 FQNEAQ. This CDR3 spans 13 amino acids. CDR3 in DNA: TGTGCCAGCAGCGAAGACAGGGTCACTGAAGCTTTCTTT. The encoded protein is CASSEDRVTEAFF. The whole variable domain, remainder taken from reference TRBV7-8 and TRBJ1-1, is GAGVSQSPRYKVAKRGQDVALRCDPISGHVSLFWYQQALGQGPEFLTYFQNEAQLDKSGLPSDRFFAERPEGSVSTLKIQRTQQEDSAVYLCASSEDRVTEAFFGQGTRLTVV.